The sequence of this T cell receptor beta chain was determined in a study of CD8 T cells in ankylosing spondylitis. Quantitative 5'-RACE with molecular barcodes generated TCR beta libraries. TCRdb called the 5' RACE reads again in MiXCR, with one record for every CDR3 protein. The table lists about 750,000 distinct CDR3 sequences, 15% to 20% of them singletons, with under 20% in the top ten. This clonotype appeared a few times. The antigen is unknown. Findings of the study overall: A motif of roughly 8 highly homologous TCR beta variants was seen as apparently characteristic of ankylosing spondylitis blood. In ankylosing spondylitis patients, matched synovial fluid reportedly showed significant enrichment of disease-linked clones.

The sequenced sample consisted of blood, either unsorted or a sorted T cell fraction (not recorded which). The source of this sequence is a male donor with ankylosing spondylitis.

The CDR3 spells CSAAPTTSPGYYYEQYF. The CDR3 DNA reads TGCAGTGCCGCCCCGACTACTTCCCCGGGTTATTACTACGAGCAGTACTTC. This chain links TRBV20-1 with TRBJ2-7; tentative D call: TRBD2 (5 bases). Trimming shortened V by 6 bases and J by 3 bases, and 27 bases separated the two germline ends. The germline gives CDR1 DFQATT, CDR2 SNEGSKA (reference sequence). This CDR3 comprises 17 residues.